This TCR beta chain was sequenced in a study of beta chain features in type 1 diabetes. This clone was seen more than once but under ten times. Its specificity is unknown. Study observations and caveats: Researchers reported that naive, central memory and Treg TCRB repertoires appeared more similar in patients than in healthy donors.

This CDR3 spans 13 amino acids. From germline, CDR1 is GTSNPN and CDR2 SVGIG (reference sequence). V was trimmed by 5 bases and J by 6 bases, leaving 16 bases between them. Expressed TCRB transcripts were sequenced, since all the RNA that had been isolated was reverse transcribed. Method: immunoSEQ multiplex PCR; TCRdb's copy keeps in-frame clones and lacks some. The data contain under 400,000 clones, 10% to 15% of them singletons. Stem cell-like memory, regulatory, central memory and naive CD4+ cells were sorted via CD45RO/CCR7/CD25/CD127/CD95/CD27. The sample consisted of naive CD4+ T cells from blood. The chain combines TRBV30 with TRBJ1-1; D remains ambiguous. The origin of this receptor is a man between 18 and 29 years old in good health. Here the CDR3 reads CAWVREVSAEAFF. The DNA for the CDR3 is TGTGCCTGGGTTCGTGAGGTTAGTGCTGAAGCTTTCTTT.